The 14 T cell receptor beta chains given below trace back to one sample, sequenced in a study of Ad26.COV2.S vaccination and SARS-CoV-2 variants. As to treatment: about 20 received Ad26.COV2.S at low or high dose, single or two shots; 5 received placebo; per-sample allocation not given. After the first vaccine or placebo injection, samples were drawn on day 63. The method was immunoSEQ multiplex PCR; TCRdb's version includes in-frame clones alone and lacks a portion of them. The sample includes 440,000 or so clones, less than 95% of them seen just once. Sequencing used peripheral blood, obtained in a trial of Ad26.COV2.S vaccine versus placebo. All receptors come from a person aged 18 to 65 who received the Ad26.COV2.S COVID-19 vaccine or a placebo.

This rearrangement joins TRBV10-3 to TRBJ2-7; 8 bases line up with TRBD2. Germline-derived CDR1 and CDR2 are ENHRY and SYGVKD. The CDR3 is 14 residues long. V dropped 7 bases and J dropped 0; count of bases not matched to a gene: 5. For the CDR3, the DNA is TGTGCCATCAAAACGAGCGGGAGCTCCTACGAGCAGTACTTC. Protein product: CAIKTSGSSYEQYF.

The CDR3 DNA follows: TGTGCCAGCAGCGCCGAGCAGTACTTC. Its protein product is CASSAEQYF. The chain joins TRBV9 to TRBJ2-7; no reliable D call. The CDR3 is 9 amino acids. V gave up 3 bases and J gave up 6 bases, with 1 base separating them. Germline CDR1 SGDLS, CDR2 YYNGEE.

The V gene is TRBV29-1, the J gene TRBJ2-3; 12 nucleotides agree with TRBD2. The junction had 6 bases not matched to a gene; V was cut back by 8 bases and J by 0 bases. The CDR3 totals 15 residues. CDR1 and CDR2 from the germline V gene are SQVTM and ANQGSEA. As DNA, the CDR3 is TGCAGCCTTGGACTAGCGGGGACTAGCACAGATACGCAGTATTTT. Translated, it gives CSLGLAGTSTDTQYF.

The gene calls are TRBV18 and TRBJ2-2; 10 bases fit TRBD2. Germline CDR1 and CDR2: KGHSH and LQKENI. J lost 6 bases, V lost 4 bases, and 17 bases had no gene match. This CDR3 region has 19 residues. CDR3 DNA sequence: TGTGCCAGCTCACGACCCTATTCCAGCGGGAGGGCCCTCCCCGGGGAGCTGTTTTTT. Translated: CASSRPYSSGRALPGELFF.

This clone occurred once. The chain uses TRBV16 and TRBJ2-3; 8 positions agree with TRBD2. The CDR3 has 14 residues. With V trimmed by 6 bases and J by 2 bases, 4 bases remained unmatched. Germline CDR1 KGHSY, CDR2 FQNENV. Here the CDR3 DNA reads TGTGCCAGCAGAGGACTAGCAGCCACAGATACGCAGTATTTT. This translates into CASRGLAATDTQYF. Full variable domain (remainder filled in from reference TRBV16 and TRBJ2-3): GEEVAQTPKHLVRGEGQKAKLYCAPIKGHSYVFWYQQVLKNEFKFLISFQNENVFDETGMPKERFSAKCLPNSPCSLEIQATKLEDSAVYFCASRGLAATDTQYFGPGTRLTVL.

This clone was observed once. The J gene is TRBJ2-7, the V gene TRBV5-4; 11 nucleotides agree with TRBD1. The length of the CDR3 is 18 residues. Trimming removed 0 bases from V and 6 bases from J; junction bases left unmatched: 14. The germline CDR1 and CDR2 sequences are SGHNT and YYREEE (reference sequence). The CDR3 sequence: CASSLALKPGQGGSEQYF. CDR3 nucleotide sequence: TGTGCCAGCAGCTTGGCCCTTAAACCGGGACAGGGGGGTAGCGAGCAGTACTTC.

Regarding this clone: The sample contains more than one DNA sequence encoding this CDR3. J is TRBJ1-6 and V is TRBV18; TRBD1 matches 10 bases. Germline V gives CDR1 KGHSH, CDR2 LQKENI. Trimming removed 3 bases from V and 6 bases from J; junction bases left unmatched: 2. This CDR3 spans 15 amino acids. CDR3 sequence: CASSPRTGGNSPLHF. The CDR3 bases are TGTGCCAGCTCACCCCGGACAGGGGGTAATTCACCCCTCCACTTT.

V is TRBV7-2 and J is TRBJ2-2, with D tentatively TRBD2 (6 bases). Germline V CDR1 and CDR2: SGHTA, FQGNSA. This CDR3 is 15 amino acids long. Deletions cut 4 bases from V and 1 base from J, with 10 bases between. CDR3 bases: TGTGCCAGCAGCTCTCAGGAGGGGAACACCGGGGAGCTGTTTTTT. It yields the protein CASSSQEGNTGELFF.

The V and J genes are TRBV14 and TRBJ2-2; D gene unclear. CDR3 size: 17 residues. The V end was cut by 1 base, the J end by 5 bases, with 17 bases between. Germline V gives CDR1 SGHDN, CDR2 FVKESK. Written as DNA, the CDR3 is TGTGCCAGCAGCCAAGTAGAGATGGGATTTGGGACCGGGGAGCTGTTTTTT. It is translated as CASSQVEMGFGTGELFF.

The rearrangement uses TRBV25-1 and TRBJ2-1, with 10 bases aligning to TRBD2. The CDR3 runs 15 residues. V shed 9 bases and J 4 bases; nucleotides not matched to a gene: 9. CDR1 and CDR2 from the germline V gene are MGHDK and SYGVNS. CDR3 residues: CASTGLAELYNEQFF. DNA for the CDR3: TGTGCCAGTACCGGACTAGCGGAGCTTTACAATGAGCAGTTCTTC.

The rearrangement uses TRBV11-2 and TRBJ1-6; D is undetermined. The CDR3 covers 13 residues. Germline lookup yields CDR1 SGHAT and CDR2 FQNNGV. With 1 base removed from V and 8 bases from J, the gap between germline ends came to 6 bases. In nucleotides, the CDR3 is TGTGCCAGCAGCTTAGTTGTAGATTCACCCCTCCACTTT. Translated, it gives CASSLVVDSPLHF.

This chain joins TRBV28 and TRBJ2-7, with 7 bases lining up with TRBD2. This CDR3 is built from 14 residues. V trimming: 2 bases; J trimming: 5 bases; junction bases outside the gene matches: 6. The germline V gene has CDR1 MDHEN and CDR2 SYDVKM. The CDR3 DNA follows: TGTGCCAGCAGTTTAAGGCGGGAGTTCGACGAGCAGTACTTC. Translated: CASSLRREFDEQYF.

J is TRBJ2-3 and V is TRBV28; TRBD2 matches at 7 bases. V was pared by 10 bases and J by 1 base, with 11 bases of the junction left unmatched. CDR3 length equals 15 residues. Germline V gives CDR1 MDHEN, CDR2 SYDVKM. This chain's CDR3 is CATRGGGAGTDTQYF. The CDR3 nucleotides are TGTGCCACCAGAGGCGGGGGAGCCGGCACAGATACGCAGTATTTT. The whole variable domain, filled in from reference TRBV28 and TRBJ2-3, reads DVKVTQSSRYLVKRTGEKVFLECVQDMDHENMFWYRQDPGLGLRLIYFSYDVKMKEKGDIPEGYSVSREKKERFSLILESASTNQTSMYLCATRGGGAGTDTQYFGPGTRLTVL.

The V call is TRBV9, the J call TRBJ2-1, with D uncertain. Germline-derived CDR1 and CDR2 are SGDLS and YYNGEE. V was shortened by 0 bases and J by 10 bases, with 20 bases between the two germline ends. This CDR3 region has 16 residues. Here the CDR3 DNA reads TGTGCCAGCAGCGTAGTAGAAACAGCTATAGTCCGAGAGCAGTTCTTC. Amino acids: CASSVVETAIVREQFF.